The TCR beta chain under discussion was sequenced for a study of T-cell reconstitution after alpha-beta-depleted transplantation in children. For TCRbeta, the library was prepared with unique molecular identifiers. TCRdb recomputed calls from the PCR reads with MiXCR, one row per CDR3 protein. The sample yields about a million distinct CDR3 sequences, about 29% seen once. Study-wide results and caveats: The authors attributed T-cell counts and diversity one year after transplant mostly to newly produced T cells.

Comment on this clonotype: Its matching antigen is unknown.

The CDR3 spans 14 residues. In germline, CDR1 is ENHRY, CDR2 SYGVKD. The V end lost 4 bases, the J end lost 0 bases, and 8 bases lay between the germline ends. The source material was PBMCs, mostly from graft donor cells, sampled 360 days after TCRalphabeta/CD19-depleted stem cell transplant. This TCR came from a boy less than two years old who had a stem cell transplant for SCID, so the T cells may come from the graft donor. The chain couples TRBV10-3 to TRBJ2-3; D gene uncertain. CDR3: CAISVDVSTDTQYF. The CDR3, as DNA: TGTGCCATCAGTGTGGACGTCAGCACAGATACGCAGTATTTT.